A single sample is the source of the 15 T cell receptor beta chains below, sequenced in a study of T cell repertoires in cytomegalovirus infection. Their antigen targets remain unknown. In TCRdb, the reads were re-called with MiXCR into one record per CDR3 protein. The sample consists of hundreds of thousands of distinct CDR3 sequences, more than 30% of them appearing once. This sample comprised cultured PBMCs, obtained from culture after CMV antigen stimulation. These receptors all stem from a human donor in good health (CMV status not recorded). Some clones in this sample may be carry-over from other donors' samples.

This clonotype was counted between two and nine times. The rearrangement links TRBV6-1 to TRBJ1-5, with a tentative D call TRBD1 (6 bases). The germline V gene encodes CDR1 MNHNS and CDR2 SASEGT. The length of the CDR3 is 15 residues. Trimming pared 7 bases from V and 0 bases from J, leaving 13 bases between. The CDR3 region is CASTWDTDSNQPQHF. In DNA form, the CDR3 reads TGTGCCAGCACCTGGGACACCGATAGCAATCAGCCCCAGCATTTT.

This clonotype was seen a few times. V and J are TRBV6-1 and TRBJ2-1; the D is unclear. In germline, CDR1 is MNHNS, CDR2 SASEGT. CDR3 length: 14 amino acids. Trimming shortened V by 7 bases and J by 1 base, and 11 bases separated the two germline ends. The CDR3 spells CASKRAPSYNEQFF. DNA of the CDR3: TGTGCCAGCAAGCGAGCGCCTTCCTACAATGAGCAGTTCTTC.

V and J are TRBV19 and TRBJ2-2, with D perhaps assigned TRBD1 or TRBD2 (5 bases each). Trimming shortened V by 7 bases and J by 0 bases, and 15 bases separated the two germline ends. The CDR3 extends over 16 amino acids. Germline assignment: CDR1 LNHDA and CDR2 SQIVND (reference sequence). The DNA for the CDR3 is TGTGCCAGTAAAACAGGAGTACTAGCGAACACCGGGGAGCTGTTTTTT. Protein: CASKTGVLANTGELFF. Using reference TRBV19 and TRBJ2-2 for the parts outside the CDR3, the full variable domain is DGGITQSPKYLFRKEGQNVTLSCEQNLNHDAMYWYRQDPGQGLRLIYYSQIVNDFQKGDIAEGYSVSREKKESFPLTVTSAQKNPTAFYLCASKTGVLANTGELFFGEGSRLTVL.

This clonotype was found a few times. The chain joins TRBV14 to TRBJ2-5; D not resolved. Germline CDR1 is SGHDN and CDR2 is FVKESK. Trimming left V 1 base short and J 3 bases short, with 9 bases between. CDR3 length: 14 residues. CDR3 in amino acids: CASSQVSTEETQYF. In DNA form, the CDR3 reads TGTGCCAGCAGCCAAGTAAGCACAGAAGAGACCCAGTACTTC. The variable domain in full, completed from reference TRBV14 and TRBJ2-5, reads EAGVTQFPSHSVIEKGQTVTLRCDPISGHDNLYWYRRVMGKEIKFLLHFVKESKQDESGMPNNRFLAERTGGTYSTLKVQPAELEDSGVYFCASSQVSTEETQYFGPGTRLLVL.

The rearrangement links TRBV6-6 to TRBJ2-1; TRBD2 agrees at 9 bases. The ends lost 2 bases at V and 8 bases at J; junction bases unmatched: 10. Germline CDR1 MNHNY, CDR2 SVGAGI (reference sequence). The CDR3 runs 16 residues. CDR3 protein: CASSYGTSNYVDEQFF. The CDR3 DNA reads TGTGCCAGCAGTTACGGGACTAGCAATTACGTCGATGAGCAGTTCTTC.

This chain joins TRBV12-3 or TRBV12-4 and TRBJ2-3; TRBD2 aligns across 7 bases. J was trimmed by 0 bases and V by 5 bases; bases with no gene match: 5. The CDR3 is made up of 15 amino acids. Here the CDR3 reads CASSPSTSSTDTQYF. CDR3 DNA sequence: TGTGCCAGCAGTCCGTCGACTAGCAGCACAGATACGCAGTATTTT.

J is TRBJ2-1 and V is TRBV6-8; a weak D match, TRBD1 (6 bases). The CDR3 runs 15 residues. The V end lost 2 bases, the J end lost 7 bases, and 15 bases lay between the germline ends. CDR1 is MNHGY, CDR2 SAAAGT, per germline. The CDR3 spells CASSYEGVSTNEQFF. The CDR3 DNA sequence: TGTGCCAGCAGTTACGAGGGGGTGTCCACAAATGAGCAGTTCTTC.

This chain joins TRBV7-9 and TRBJ2-5; D perhaps matches TRBD1 (5 bases). V dropped 4 bases and J dropped 0 bases, with 12 bases sitting between them. Per germline, CDR1 SEHNR and CDR2 FQNEAQ (reference sequence). CDR3 length: 15 residues. The CDR3 here is CASSSLWGNQETQYF. CDR3 DNA sequence: TGTGCCAGCAGCTCCCTGTGGGGCAACCAAGAGACCCAGTACTTC.

This clonotype appeared a few times. The chain employs TRBV6-1 and TRBJ2-7, with 7 nucleotides matching TRBD1. This CDR3 spans 14 amino acids. Germline CDR1 MNHNS, CDR2 SASEGT. V dropped 4 bases and J dropped 1; count of bases not matched to a gene: 4. In DNA form, the CDR3 reads TGTGCCAGCAGTGGGTGGGACAGTTCCTACGAGCAGTACTTC. Translating it yields CASSGWDSSYEQYF.

A few counts support this clonotype. The V gene is TRBV27, the J gene TRBJ1-1; possible D gene TRBD1, 5 bases. CDR1 is MNHEY, CDR2 SMNVEV, per germline (reference sequence). The CDR3 has 16 residues. The V end lost 3 bases, the J end lost 1 base, and 15 bases lay between the germline ends. This CDR3 reads CASSFHTSTGNTEAFF. The CDR3 DNA follows: TGTGCCAGCAGTTTTCACACCTCAACAGGGAACACTGAAGCTTTCTTT.

This clonotype has just a few counts. The chain combines TRBV27 with TRBJ2-1; D remains ambiguous. Trimming pared 5 bases from V and 8 bases from J, leaving 7 bases between. This CDR3 is built from 11 residues. Germline V gives CDR1 MNHEY, CDR2 SMNVEV (reference sequence). The CDR3 DNA reads as TGTGCCAGCAGTCAAGGCGATGAGCAGTTCTTC. The encoded protein is CASSQGDEQFF.

The rearrangement joins TRBV6-5 to TRBJ2-1; D possibly corresponds to TRBD2 (7 bases). The germline gives CDR1 MNHEY, CDR2 SVGAGI. There are 15 residues in the CDR3. The V gene lost 5 bases and the J gene lost 6 bases, with 17 bases spanning the gap. DNA for the CDR3: TGTGCCAGCAGTACAAGGGGGGGGACTACCAATGAGCAGTTCTTC. This codes for CASSTRGGTTNEQFF.

V is TRBV10-3 and J is TRBJ1-6; the D gene is possibly TRBD1 (5 bases). Per germline, CDR1 ENHRY and CDR2 SYGVKD. The CDR3 sequence is 14 residues long. V lost 10 bases and J 5 bases, leaving 15 bases between the germline ends. The CDR3 reads CATKDTVNNSPLHF. CDR3 nucleotides: TGTGCCACTAAGGACACGGTTAATAATTCACCCCTCCACTTT.

The chain uses TRBV6-1 and TRBJ1-1; D unresolved. Germline-derived CDR1 and CDR2 are MNHNS and SASEGT. The CDR3 runs 16 residues. V was cut by 6 bases and J by 1 base, with 18 bases left in between. The DNA of the CDR3 is TGTGCCAGCAGACCCGACACCCCGCGTTGGAACACTGAAGCTTTCTTT. Protein product: CASRPDTPRWNTEAFF.

The chain combines TRBV28 with TRBJ1-5, with 9 bases aligning to TRBD1. The germline V gene has CDR1 MDHEN and CDR2 SYDVKM. The ends lost 6 bases at V and 6 bases at J; junction bases unmatched: 15. This CDR3 contains 17 residues. CDR3 amino acids: CASSSGTGRPLGQPQHF. The CDR3 DNA reads TGTGCCAGCAGCTCCGGGACAGGGAGGCCCCTTGGTCAGCCCCAGCATTTT.